Below are 20 T cell receptor beta chains sequenced from a single sample in a study of blood T cell repertoires in COVID-19. TCRdb keeps only in-frame clones here, not all; method: immunoSEQ multiplex PCR. Here the sample spans roughly 200,000 clones, about 88% being singletons. The sequenced sample consisted of PBMCs or T cells enriched from blood (not recorded which). The receptors shown here come from a woman in her 30s who had recovered from COVID-19.

The chain recombines TRBV6-5 with TRBJ2-7; D perhaps matches TRBD1 (5 bases). Germline CDR1 is MNHEY and CDR2 is SVGAGI. With 5 bases removed from V and 6 bases from J, the gap between germline ends came to 14 bases. The CDR3 runs 13 residues. The CDR3 here is CASSLERQIEQYF. Written as DNA, the CDR3 is TGTGCCAGCAGTCTCGAAAGACAGATCGAGCAGTACTTC.

J is TRBJ1-1 and V is TRBV21-1; the table gives TRBD1 as D, unverified against the DNA. TRBV21-1 is an annotated pseudogene. This CDR3 is 17 amino acids long. The CDR3 region is CASSKSWGRGDRKEAFF. CDR3 coding DNA: TGTGCCAGCAGCAAAAGTTGGGGCCGTGGGGATCGGAAGGAAGCTTTCTTT.

As to this clone: This sample also contains other DNA sequences that code for the same CDR3. V and J are TRBV7-2 and TRBJ2-2; 9 bases fit TRBD2. Germline assignment: CDR1 SGHTA and CDR2 FQGNSA. Trimming at V came to 1 base and at J to 6 bases, leaving 6 bases not matched to a gene. The CDR3 spans 16 residues. The CDR3 DNA is TGTGCCAGCAGCTTAGTAGGCGGGGGGGCCGCCGGGGAGCTGTTTTTT. It specifies CASSLVGGGAAGELFF.

This chain joins TRBV5-4 and TRBJ2-7, with 9 bases that match TRBD1. This CDR3 has 18 residues. V lost 0 bases, J lost 4 bases, and 14 bases stayed unmatched. Germline lookup yields CDR1 SGHNT and CDR2 YYREEE (reference sequence). The CDR3 is CASSLARPTSGQGYEQYF. CDR3 DNA: TGTGCCAGCAGCTTGGCACGTCCCACCTCGGGACAGGGATACGAGCAGTACTTC.

The chain recombines TRBV6-1 with TRBJ1-1; D ambiguous. With 2 bases removed from V and 5 bases from J, the gap between germline ends came to 15 bases. Germline V gives CDR1 MNHNS, CDR2 SASEGT. The CDR3 has 15 amino acids. CDR3 residues: CASSELPGGSTEAFF. As DNA, the CDR3 is TGTGCCAGCAGTGAACTCCCAGGTGGCTCGACTGAAGCTTTCTTT.

The CDR3 is CASSTGTYNEQFF. CDR3 sequence (DNA): TGTGCCAGCAGTACCGGGACCTACAATGAGCAGTTCTTC. The rearrangement uses TRBV9 and TRBJ2-1; D perhaps matches TRBD2 (5 bases). V gave up 5 bases and J gave up 2 bases, with 8 bases separating them. The CDR3 runs to 13 residues. Per germline, CDR1 SGDLS and CDR2 YYNGEE.

The gene calls are TRBV15 and TRBJ2-1; 10 bases match TRBD2. The length of the CDR3 is 15 residues. Per germline, CDR1 LNHNV and CDR2 YYDKDF (reference sequence). V shed 5 bases and J 4 bases; nucleotides not matched to a gene: 5. The CDR3 reads CATSASSGGYNEQFF. The CDR3 nucleotides are TGTGCCACCAGCGCCTCTAGCGGGGGATACAATGAGCAGTTCTTC. The full variable domain, its missing parts supplied by reference TRBV15 and TRBJ2-1, is DAMVIQNPRYQVTQFGKPVTLSCSQTLNHNVMYWYQQKSSQAPKLLFHYYDKDFNNEADTPDNFQSRRPNTSFCFLDIRSPGLGDTAMYLCATSASSGGYNEQFFGPGTRLTVL.

The chain couples TRBV6-5 to TRBJ2-1; D is ambiguous. This CDR3 region has 13 residues. Germline V lookup: CDR1 MNHEY, CDR2 SVGAGI. V shed 2 bases and J shed 9 bases, with 11 bases lying between them. The CDR3 region has the DNA TGTGCCAGCAGTTACCATCCCCTGAGTGAGCAGTTCTTC. The encoded protein is CASSYHPLSEQFF.

This chain uses TRBV7-2 with TRBJ1-5, with 7 bases that match TRBD1. The trim removed 3 bases at V and 6 bases at J, leaving 8 bases unmatched. The CDR3 runs 15 residues. Looked up from germline, CDR1 is SGHTA and CDR2 is FQGNSA. The CDR3 is CASSLATGVGQPQHF. In DNA, the CDR3 is TGTGCCAGCAGCTTGGCCACAGGGGTCGGTCAGCCCCAGCATTTT.

In its sample, this clone was seen a few times. V and J are TRBV7-6 and TRBJ1-5; 9 positions agree with TRBD1. The V and J ends lost 5 bases and 2 bases, in that order; junction bases with no gene match: 7. This CDR3 has 16 amino acids. Germline CDR1 SGHVS, CDR2 FNYEAQ. The CDR3 region has the DNA TGTGCCAGCAGCCCGGGGACAGGGAAGGGCAATCAGCCCCAGCATTTT. This translates into CASSPGTGKGNQPQHF. Complete variable domain (other parts from reference TRBV7-6 and TRBJ1-5): GAGVSQSPRYKVTKRGQDVALRCDPISGHVSLYWYRQALGQGPEFLTYFNYEAQQDKSGLPNDRFSAERPEGSISTLTIQRTEQRDSAMYRCASSPGTGKGNQPQHFGDGTRLSIL.

The chain recombines TRBV14 with TRBJ2-3; maybe TRBD2 (5 bases). Trimming cost V 0 bases and J 2 bases, with 12 bases left between them. Germline V CDR1 and CDR2: SGHDN, FVKESK. This CDR3 contains 16 residues. The CDR3 nucleotides read TGTGCCAGCAGCCAAGATATCGCGGGTCCCACAGATACGCAGTATTTT. Its translation: CASSQDIAGPTDTQYF.

The chain links TRBV3-1 (or the pseudogene TRBV3-2) to TRBJ2-2; D gene ambiguous. The CDR3 is 11 amino acids. The V and J ends lost 2 bases and 7 bases respectively, with 2 bases between them. CDR1 and CDR2 from the germline V gene are LGHDT and YNNKEL (reference sequence). CDR3 DNA sequence: TGTGCCAGCAGCCAACTCGGGGAGCTGTTTTTT. Protein: CASSQLGELFF.

The rearrangement joins TRBV12-5 to TRBJ2-7; 8 bases align to TRBD1. CDR1 and CDR2 from the germline V gene are LGHNT and FRNRAP. J lost 4 bases, V lost 1 base, and 9 bases had no gene match. The CDR3 is 16 amino acids. The CDR3 coding sequence is TGTGCTAGTGGTTTGGCCCTACGTGACAGGGGTTACGAGCAGTACTTC. The encoded protein is CASGLALRDRGYEQYF.

This chain links TRBV19 with TRBJ1-2, with D possibly TRBD1 on 6 matching bases. Germline assignment: CDR1 LNHDA and CDR2 SQIVND (reference sequence). The CDR3 is 11 amino acids. V was pared by 10 bases and J by 9 bases, with 15 bases between. The CDR3 here is CATETGLSYTF. CDR3 coding DNA: TGTGCCACCGAAACAGGGTTGAGCTACACCTTC.

There are a few counts of this clone. The CDR3 here is CASSLYGTVSYEQYF. DNA of the CDR3: TGTGCCAGCAGTCTTTACGGGACAGTTTCCTACGAGCAGTACTTC. The genes are TRBV6-6 and TRBJ2-7, with 7 bases lining up with TRBD1. The V segment lost 5 bases and the J segment 1 base; nucleotides outside the gene matches: 8. The CDR3 has 15 amino acids. CDR1 is MNHNY, CDR2 SVGAGI, per germline (reference sequence).

The V and J genes are TRBV4-3 and TRBJ1-1, with 9 bases aligning to TRBD1. This CDR3 contains 18 residues. The J segment lost 1 base and the V segment lost 6 bases, leaving 15 bases of the junction unmatched. Germline CDR1 and CDR2: LGHNA and YSLEER. CDR3 sequence: CASSRLAAWDRANTEAFF. CDR3 coding DNA: TGCGCCAGCAGTCGCCTGGCGGCCTGGGACAGGGCGAACACTGAAGCTTTCTTT.

The CDR3 nucleotides are TGTGCCAGTAGTATGTACAGGGGGGACGGCTACACCTTC. Amino acid sequence: CASSMYRGDGYTF. V is TRBV19 and J is TRBJ1-2; TRBD1 matches at 8 bases. CDR1 and CDR2 (germline): LNHDA, SQIVND (reference sequence). With V trimmed by 3 bases and J by 8 bases, 5 bases remained unmatched. The CDR3 is 13 amino acids. The full variable domain, with the rest looked up from reference TRBV19 and TRBJ1-2, is DGGITQSPKYLFRKEGQNVTLSCEQNLNHDAMYWYRQDPGQGLRLIYYSQIVNDFQKGDIAEGYSVSREKKESFPLTVTSAQKNPTAFYLCASSMYRGDGYTFGSGTRLTVV.

The chain links TRBV9 to TRBJ2-7; 8 bases map to TRBD1. J gave up 3 bases and V 0 bases, and 5 bases lay outside the gene matches. Germline CDR1 and CDR2: SGDLS and YYNGEE. The CDR3 totals 15 residues. The CDR3 DNA is TGTGCCAGCAGCGTAGAAGGGACAGGTCTCTACGAGCAGTACTTC. Protein sequence: CASSVEGTGLYEQYF.

This chain joins TRBV4-3 and TRBJ1-4; no reliable D call. The length of the CDR3 is 16 residues. CDR1 and CDR2 (germline): LGHNA, YSLEER. Trimming removed 0 bases from V and 5 bases from J, with 13 bases in between. CDR3: CASSQDHAGENEKLFF. CDR3 nucleotide sequence: TGCGCCAGCAGCCAAGATCATGCCGGGGAAAATGAAAAACTGTTTTTT.

The chain joins TRBV7-9 to TRBJ1-4; 7 bases fit TRBD1. Looked up from germline, CDR1 is SEHNR and CDR2 is FQNEAQ (reference sequence). CDR3 length: 14 residues. With V trimmed by 4 bases and J by 8 bases, 7 bases remained unmatched. DNA of the CDR3: TGTGCCAGCAGCTATGGGACAGAGAACGAAAAACTGTTTTTT. It specifies CASSYGTENEKLFF. Looking up the rest from reference TRBV7-9 and TRBJ1-4 gives the full variable domain: DTGVSQNPRHKITKRGQNVTFRCDPISEHNRLYWYRQTLGQGPEFLTYFQNEAQLEKSRLLSDRFSAERPKGSFSTLEIQRTEQGDSAMYLCASSYGTENEKLFFGSGTQLSVL.